The subject of this entry is one TCR beta chain. The antigen remains unidentified. TCRdb passed the RT-PCR reads through MiXCR, listing each CDR3 protein once. Counted here are approximately 730,000 distinct CDR3 sequences, about 14% occurring once; the ten biggest clones make up 6.5% to 8.5%. The sample is drawn from a study of response to subunit inactivated influenza vaccine. Study-level results: There was a suggestion from the authors that each seasonal influenza vaccination recruits few new T cells.

The receptor was isolated from a man aged 45-65 years who received an inactivated influenza vaccine. Sequencing used PBMCs from blood, obtained 14 to 15 days before vaccination.

The CDR3 coding sequence is TGTGCCGGAAGGTGGCAGGTCGGAACCTATTCACCCCTCCACTTT. Protein: CAGRWQVGTYSPLHF. V gene TRBV30 combines with J gene TRBJ1-6, with unresolved D. Germline CDR1 and CDR2: GTSNPN and SVGIG (reference sequence). The CDR3 is 15 residues long. V lost 8 bases and J lost 8, with 22 bases in between.